This TCR beta chain appears in the sequencing data of a study of cytomegalovirus exposure and HLA in healthy donors. Trimming pared 5 bases from V and 7 bases from J, leaving 18 bases between. This CDR3 region has 15 residues. CDR1 is MNHEY and CDR2 is SVGAGI in the germline V gene. Primers included in the PCR were 60 Vbeta and 13 Jbeta primers. Using immunoSEQ multiplex PCR, the repertoire was profiled, and TCRdb retains in-frame clones only, with some absent. The sample consists of some 180,000 clones, about 69% of them appearing once. The J gene is TRBJ1-5, the V gene TRBV6-5; D possibly corresponds to TRBD1 (5 bases). Sequences were obtained from PBMCs. The origin of this receptor is a male donor in good health and CMV-seronegative. CDR3 loop: CASSLGTAGGQPQHF. DNA for the CDR3: TGTGCCAGCAGTCTGGGGACGGCCGGGGGGCAGCCCCAGCATTTT.